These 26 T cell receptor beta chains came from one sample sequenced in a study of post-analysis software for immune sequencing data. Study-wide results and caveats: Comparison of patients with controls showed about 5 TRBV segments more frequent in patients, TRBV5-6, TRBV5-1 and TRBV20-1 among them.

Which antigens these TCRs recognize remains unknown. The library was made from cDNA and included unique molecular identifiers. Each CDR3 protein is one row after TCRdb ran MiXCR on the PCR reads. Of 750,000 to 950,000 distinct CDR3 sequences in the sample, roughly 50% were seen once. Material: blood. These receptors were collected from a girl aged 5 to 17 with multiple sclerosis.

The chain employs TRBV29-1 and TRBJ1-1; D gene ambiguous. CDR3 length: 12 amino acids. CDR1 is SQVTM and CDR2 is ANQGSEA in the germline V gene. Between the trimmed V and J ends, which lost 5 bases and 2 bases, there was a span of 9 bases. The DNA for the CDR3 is TGCAGCGTTTCGGGTCTTAACACTGAAGCTTTCTTT. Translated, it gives CSVSGLNTEAFF.

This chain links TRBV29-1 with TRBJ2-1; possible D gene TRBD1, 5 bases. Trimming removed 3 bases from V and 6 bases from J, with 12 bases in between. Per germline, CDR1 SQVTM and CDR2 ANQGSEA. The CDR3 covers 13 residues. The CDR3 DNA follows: TGCAGCGTTGAGCCTGTCAGGGCCAATGAGCAGTTCTTC. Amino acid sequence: CSVEPVRANEQFF.

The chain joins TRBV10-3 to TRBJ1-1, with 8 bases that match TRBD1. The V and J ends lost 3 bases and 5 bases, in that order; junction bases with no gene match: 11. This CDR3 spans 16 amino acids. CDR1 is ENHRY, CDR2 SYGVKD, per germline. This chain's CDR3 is CAISDMAGGSPTEAFF. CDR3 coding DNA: TGTGCCATCAGTGATATGGCAGGGGGCTCCCCGACTGAAGCTTTCTTT.

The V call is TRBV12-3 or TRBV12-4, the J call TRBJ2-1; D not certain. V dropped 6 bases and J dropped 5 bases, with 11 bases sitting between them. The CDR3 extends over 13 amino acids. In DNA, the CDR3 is TGTGCCAGCAGGCCGGACGAAGACAATGAGCAGTTCTTC. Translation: CASRPDEDNEQFF.

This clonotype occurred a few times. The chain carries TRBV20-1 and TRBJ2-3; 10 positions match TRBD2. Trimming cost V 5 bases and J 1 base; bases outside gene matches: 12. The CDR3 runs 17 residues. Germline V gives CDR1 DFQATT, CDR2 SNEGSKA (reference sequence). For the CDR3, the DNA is TGCAGTGCTCGATTCACCTTAGGACTAGCGGGCACAGATACGCAGTATTTT. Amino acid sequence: CSARFTLGLAGTDTQYF.

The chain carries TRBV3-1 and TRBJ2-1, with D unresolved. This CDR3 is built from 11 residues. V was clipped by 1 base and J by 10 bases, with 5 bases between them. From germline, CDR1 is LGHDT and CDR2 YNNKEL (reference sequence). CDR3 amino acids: CASSQGSEQFF. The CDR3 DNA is TGTGCCAGCAGCCAAGGGTCGGAGCAGTTCTTC.

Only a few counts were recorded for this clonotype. The CDR3 DNA reads TGCAGCGCATCCCCGGGGCAAAGCAATCAGCCCCAGCATTTT. This codes for CSASPGQSNQPQHF. This chain connects TRBV29-1 to TRBJ1-5; tentatively, D is TRBD1 (5 bases). Per the germline V gene, CDR1 is SQVTM and CDR2 is ANQGSEA. The CDR3 has 14 amino acids. V gave up 7 bases and J gave up 1 base, with 14 bases separating them.

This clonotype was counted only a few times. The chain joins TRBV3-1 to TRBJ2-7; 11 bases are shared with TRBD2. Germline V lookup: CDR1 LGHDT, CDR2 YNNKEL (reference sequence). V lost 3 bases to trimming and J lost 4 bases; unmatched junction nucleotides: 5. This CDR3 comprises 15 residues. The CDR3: CASSHTSGRTYEQYF. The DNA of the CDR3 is TGTGCCAGCAGCCATACTAGCGGGAGAACTTACGAGCAGTACTTC.

CDR3 amino acids: CASSQVFLTYEQYF. DNA of the CDR3: TGCGCCAGCAGCCAAGTGTTCTTGACCTACGAGCAGTACTTC. The V gene is TRBV4-1, the J gene TRBJ2-7; D is unclear. With 1 base removed from V and 2 bases from J, the gap between germline ends came to 9 bases. Looked up from germline, CDR1 is MGHRA and CDR2 is YSYEKL. The CDR3 consists of 14 residues.

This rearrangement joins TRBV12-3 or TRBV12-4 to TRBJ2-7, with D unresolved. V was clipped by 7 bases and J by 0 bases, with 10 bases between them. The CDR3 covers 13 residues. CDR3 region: CASNSRSSYEQYF. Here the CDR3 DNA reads TGTGCCAGCAACAGCAGGTCCTCCTACGAGCAGTACTTC.

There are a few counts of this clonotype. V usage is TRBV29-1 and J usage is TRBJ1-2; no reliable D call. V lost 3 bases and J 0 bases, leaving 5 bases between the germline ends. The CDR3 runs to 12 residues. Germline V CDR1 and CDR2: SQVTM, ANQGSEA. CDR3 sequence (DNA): TGCAGCGTTGAGGTGACTAACTATGGCTACACCTTC. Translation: CSVEVTNYGYTF. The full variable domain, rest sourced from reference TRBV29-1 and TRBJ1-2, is SAVISQKPSRDICQRGTSLTIQCQVDSQVTMMFWYRQQPGQSLTLIATANQGSEATYESGFVIDKFPISRPNLTFSTLTVSNMSPEDSSIYLCSVEVTNYGYTFGSGTRLTVV.

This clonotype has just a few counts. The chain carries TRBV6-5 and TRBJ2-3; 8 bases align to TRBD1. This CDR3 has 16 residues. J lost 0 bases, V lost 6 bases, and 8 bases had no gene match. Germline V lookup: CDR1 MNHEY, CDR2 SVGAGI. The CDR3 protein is CASSRGQGPSTDTQYF. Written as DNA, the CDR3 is TGTGCCAGCAGCCGCGGACAGGGCCCTAGCACAGATACGCAGTATTTT.

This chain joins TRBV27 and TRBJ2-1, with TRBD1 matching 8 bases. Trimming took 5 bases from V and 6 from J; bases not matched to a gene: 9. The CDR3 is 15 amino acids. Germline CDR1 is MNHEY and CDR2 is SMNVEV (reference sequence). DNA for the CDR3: TGTGCCAGCAGTGACCGACAGGGGCTGGTCAATGAGCAGTTCTTC. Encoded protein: CASSDRQGLVNEQFF.

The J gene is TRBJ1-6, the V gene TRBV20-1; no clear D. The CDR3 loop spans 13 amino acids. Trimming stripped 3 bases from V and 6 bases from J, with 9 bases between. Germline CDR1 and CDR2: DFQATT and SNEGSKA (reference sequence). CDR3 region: CSASDRGNSPLHF. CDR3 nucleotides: TGCAGTGCTAGCGATCGGGGTAATTCACCCCTCCACTTT.

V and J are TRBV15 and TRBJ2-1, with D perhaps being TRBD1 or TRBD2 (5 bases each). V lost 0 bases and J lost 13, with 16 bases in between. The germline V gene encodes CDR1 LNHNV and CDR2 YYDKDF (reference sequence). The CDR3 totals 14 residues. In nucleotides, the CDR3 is TGTGCCACCAGCAGAGACCCTACCGGGACGGAACAGTTCTTC. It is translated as CATSRDPTGTEQFF.

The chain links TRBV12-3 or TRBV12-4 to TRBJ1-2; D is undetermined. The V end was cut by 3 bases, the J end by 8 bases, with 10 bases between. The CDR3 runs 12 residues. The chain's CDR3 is CASSFWSRGYTF. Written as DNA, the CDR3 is TGTGCCAGCAGTTTTTGGTCACGGGGCTACACCTTC.

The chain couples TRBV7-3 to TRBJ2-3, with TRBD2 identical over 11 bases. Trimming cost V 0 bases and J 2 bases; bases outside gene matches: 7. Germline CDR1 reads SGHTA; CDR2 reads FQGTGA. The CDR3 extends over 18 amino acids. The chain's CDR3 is CASSLTSGGVQSTDTQYF. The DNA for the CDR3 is TGTGCCAGCAGCTTAACTAGCGGGGGGGTCCAATCCACAGATACGCAGTATTTT.

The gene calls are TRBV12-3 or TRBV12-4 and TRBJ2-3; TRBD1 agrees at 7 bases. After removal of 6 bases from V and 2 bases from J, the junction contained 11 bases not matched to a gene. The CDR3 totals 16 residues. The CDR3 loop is CASRKSGTAVTDTQYF. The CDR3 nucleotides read TGTGCCAGCAGGAAGTCCGGGACAGCAGTCACAGATACGCAGTATTTT.

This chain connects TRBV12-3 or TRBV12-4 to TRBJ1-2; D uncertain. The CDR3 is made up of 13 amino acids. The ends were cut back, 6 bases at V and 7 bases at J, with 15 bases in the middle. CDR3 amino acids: CASRTLAGFGYTF. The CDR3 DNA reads TGTGCCAGCAGGACACTCGCGGGGTTTGGCTACACCTTC.

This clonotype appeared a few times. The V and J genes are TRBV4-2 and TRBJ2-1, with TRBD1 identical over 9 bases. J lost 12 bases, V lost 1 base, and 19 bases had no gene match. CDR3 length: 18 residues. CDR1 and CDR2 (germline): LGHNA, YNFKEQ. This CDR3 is CASSQVGILDRGPRLQFF. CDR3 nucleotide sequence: TGTGCCAGCAGCCAAGTGGGAATCCTGGACAGGGGACCACGACTGCAGTTCTTC.

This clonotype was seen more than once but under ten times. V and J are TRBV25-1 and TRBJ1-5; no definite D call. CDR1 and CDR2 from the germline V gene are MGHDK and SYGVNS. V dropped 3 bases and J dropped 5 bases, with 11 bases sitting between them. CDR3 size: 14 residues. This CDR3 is CASSEWAAYQPQHF. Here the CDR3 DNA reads TGTGCCAGCAGTGAGTGGGCAGCTTATCAGCCCCAGCATTTT.

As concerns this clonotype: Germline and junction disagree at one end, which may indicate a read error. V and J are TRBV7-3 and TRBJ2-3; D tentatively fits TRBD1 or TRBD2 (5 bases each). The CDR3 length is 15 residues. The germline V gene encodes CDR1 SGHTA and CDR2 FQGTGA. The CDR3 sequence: CTSRTPGAVTDTQYF. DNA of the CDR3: TGTACCAGCAGAACCCCCGGGGCGGTCACAGATACGCAGTATTTT.

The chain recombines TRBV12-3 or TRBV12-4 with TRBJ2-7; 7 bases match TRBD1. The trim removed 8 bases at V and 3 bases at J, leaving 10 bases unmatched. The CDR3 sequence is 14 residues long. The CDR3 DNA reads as TGTGCCAGCGCCTACTCGGGACAGAACTACGAGCAGTACTTC. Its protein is CASAYSGQNYEQYF.

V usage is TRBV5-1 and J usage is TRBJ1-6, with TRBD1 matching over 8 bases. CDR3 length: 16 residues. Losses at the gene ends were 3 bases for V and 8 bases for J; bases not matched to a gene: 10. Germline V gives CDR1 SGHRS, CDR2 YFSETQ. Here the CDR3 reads CASSCTLDREYSPLHF. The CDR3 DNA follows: TGCGCCAGCAGCTGCACCCTGGACAGGGAATATTCACCCCTCCACTTT.

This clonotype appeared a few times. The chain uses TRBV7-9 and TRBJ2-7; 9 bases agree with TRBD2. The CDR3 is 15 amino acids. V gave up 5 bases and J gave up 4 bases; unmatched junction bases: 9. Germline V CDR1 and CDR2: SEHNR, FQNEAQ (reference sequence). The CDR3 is CASSRRVAGVYEQYF. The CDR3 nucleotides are TGTGCCAGCAGCCGGAGGGTAGCGGGGGTTTACGAGCAGTACTTC.

CDR3 DNA sequence: TGTGCCAGCAGTCGTCCCGGGACAGGGTTCGCAGATACGCAGTATTTT. It yields the protein CASSRPGTGFADTQYF. The rearrangement joins TRBV27 to TRBJ2-3, with 9 bases that match TRBD1. Trimming at V came to 5 bases and at J to 4 bases, leaving 10 bases not matched to a gene. From germline, CDR1 is MNHEY and CDR2 SMNVEV (reference sequence). The CDR3 spans 16 residues.